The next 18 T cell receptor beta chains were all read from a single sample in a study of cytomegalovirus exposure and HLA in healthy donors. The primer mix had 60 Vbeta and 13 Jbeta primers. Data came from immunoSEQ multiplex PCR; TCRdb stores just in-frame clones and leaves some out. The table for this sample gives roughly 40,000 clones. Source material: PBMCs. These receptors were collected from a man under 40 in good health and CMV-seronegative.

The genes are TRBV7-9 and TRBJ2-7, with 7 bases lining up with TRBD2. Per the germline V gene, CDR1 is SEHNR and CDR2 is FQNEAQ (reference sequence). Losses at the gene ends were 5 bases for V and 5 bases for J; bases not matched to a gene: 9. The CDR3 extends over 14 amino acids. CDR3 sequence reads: CASSPRTRSDEQYF. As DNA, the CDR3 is TGTGCCAGCAGCCCACGGACTAGAAGCGACGAGCAGTACTTC.

The CDR3 region is CASSPTGAYGNTIYF. In DNA, the CDR3 is TGTGCCAGCAGCCCAACAGGGGCATATGGAAACACCATATATTTT. The rearrangement links TRBV7-9 to TRBJ1-3; 7 bases are shared with TRBD1. The CDR3 extends over 15 amino acids. The germline V gene encodes CDR1 SEHNR and CDR2 FQNEAQ (reference sequence). V gave up 5 bases and J gave up 3 bases; unmatched junction bases: 7.

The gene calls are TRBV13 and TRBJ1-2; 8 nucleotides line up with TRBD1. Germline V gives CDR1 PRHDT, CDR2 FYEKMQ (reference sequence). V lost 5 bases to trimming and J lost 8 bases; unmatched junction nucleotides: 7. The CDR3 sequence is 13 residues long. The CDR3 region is CASSRGQGQGYTF. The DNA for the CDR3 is TGTGCCAGCAGCCGAGGACAGGGTCAGGGCTACACCTTC.

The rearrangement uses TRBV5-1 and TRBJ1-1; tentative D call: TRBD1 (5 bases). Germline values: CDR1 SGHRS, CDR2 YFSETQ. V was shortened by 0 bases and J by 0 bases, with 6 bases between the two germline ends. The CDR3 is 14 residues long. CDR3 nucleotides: TGCGCCAGCAGCTTGGGACAGATGAACACTGAAGCTTTCTTT. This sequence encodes CASSLGQMNTEAFF.

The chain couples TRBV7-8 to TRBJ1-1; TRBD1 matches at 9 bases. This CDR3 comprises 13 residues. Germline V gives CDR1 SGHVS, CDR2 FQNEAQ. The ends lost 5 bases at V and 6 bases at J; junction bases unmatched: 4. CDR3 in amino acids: CASSPDRGAEAFF. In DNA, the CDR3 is TGTGCCAGCAGCCCGGACAGGGGCGCTGAAGCTTTCTTT.

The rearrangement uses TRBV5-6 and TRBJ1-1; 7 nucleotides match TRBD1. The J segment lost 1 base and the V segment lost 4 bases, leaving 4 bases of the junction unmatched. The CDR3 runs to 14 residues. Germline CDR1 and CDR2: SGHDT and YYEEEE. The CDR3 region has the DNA TGTGCCAGCAGCCCCGGGACAGCGAACACTGAAGCTTTCTTT. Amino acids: CASSPGTANTEAFF.

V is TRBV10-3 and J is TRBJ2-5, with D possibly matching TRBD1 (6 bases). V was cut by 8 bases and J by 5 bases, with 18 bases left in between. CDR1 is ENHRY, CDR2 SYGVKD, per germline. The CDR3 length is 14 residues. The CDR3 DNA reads TGTGCCATCGGTAGGGGTACAGGGCAGGAGACCCAGTACTTC. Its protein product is CAIGRGTGQETQYF.

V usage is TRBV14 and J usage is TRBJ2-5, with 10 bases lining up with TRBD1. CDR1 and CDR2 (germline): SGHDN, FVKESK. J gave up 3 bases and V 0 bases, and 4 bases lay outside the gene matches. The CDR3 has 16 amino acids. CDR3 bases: TGTGCCAGCAGCCAAGATCCGGGACAGGGGAAAGAGACCCAGTACTTC. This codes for CASSQDPGQGKETQYF.

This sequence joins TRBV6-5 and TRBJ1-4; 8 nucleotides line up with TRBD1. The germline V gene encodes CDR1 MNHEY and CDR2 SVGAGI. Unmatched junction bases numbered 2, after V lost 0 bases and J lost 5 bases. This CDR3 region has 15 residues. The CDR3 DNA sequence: TGTGCCAGCAGTTACTCCGGACAGGGAAATGAAAAACTGTTTTTT. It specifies CASSYSGQGNEKLFF.

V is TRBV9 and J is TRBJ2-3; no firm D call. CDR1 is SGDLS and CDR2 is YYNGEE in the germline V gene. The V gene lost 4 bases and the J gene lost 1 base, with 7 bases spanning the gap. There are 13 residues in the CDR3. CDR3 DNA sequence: TGTGCCAGCAGCTCCCGGGGCACAGATACGCAGTATTTT. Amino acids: CASSSRGTDTQYF.

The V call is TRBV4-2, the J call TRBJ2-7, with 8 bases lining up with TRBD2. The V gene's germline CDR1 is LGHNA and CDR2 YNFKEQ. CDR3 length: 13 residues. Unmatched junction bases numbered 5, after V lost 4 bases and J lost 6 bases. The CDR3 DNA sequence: TGTGCCAGCAGCCCACCGGGGGGGATCGAGCAGTACTTC. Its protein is CASSPPGGIEQYF.

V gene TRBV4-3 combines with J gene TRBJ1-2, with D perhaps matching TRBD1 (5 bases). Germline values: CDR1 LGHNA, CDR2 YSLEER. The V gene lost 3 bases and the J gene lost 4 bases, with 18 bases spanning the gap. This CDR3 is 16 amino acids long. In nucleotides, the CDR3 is TGCGCCAGCAGCCACGCCCTGGAGGGGCTTTCCTATGGCTACACCTTC. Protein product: CASSHALEGLSYGYTF.

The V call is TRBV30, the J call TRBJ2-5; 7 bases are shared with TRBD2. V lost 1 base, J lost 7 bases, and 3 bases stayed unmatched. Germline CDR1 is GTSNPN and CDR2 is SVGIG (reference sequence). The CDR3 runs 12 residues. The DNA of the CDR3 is TGTGCCTGGAGTGCGGGGGGATCGACCCAGTACTTC. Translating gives CAWSAGGSTQYF.

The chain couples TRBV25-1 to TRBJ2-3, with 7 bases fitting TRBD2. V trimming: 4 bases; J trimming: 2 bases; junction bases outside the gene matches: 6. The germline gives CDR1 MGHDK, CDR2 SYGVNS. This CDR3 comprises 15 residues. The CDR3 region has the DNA TGTGCCAGCAGTGTGGGGGGAGGGATCACAGATACGCAGTATTTT. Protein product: CASSVGGGITDTQYF.

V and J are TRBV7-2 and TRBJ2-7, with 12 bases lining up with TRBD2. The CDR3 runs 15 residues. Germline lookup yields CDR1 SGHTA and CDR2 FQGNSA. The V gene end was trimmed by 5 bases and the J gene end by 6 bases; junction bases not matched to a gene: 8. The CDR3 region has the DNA TGTGCCAGCAGCCCACTAGCGGGAGGTTACCGCGAGCAGTACTTC. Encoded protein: CASSPLAGGYREQYF. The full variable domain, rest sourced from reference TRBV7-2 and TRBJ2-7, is GAGVSQSPSNKVTEKGKDVELRCDPISGHTALYWYRQSLGQGLEFLIYFQGNSAPDKSGLPSDRFSAERTGGSVSTLTIQRTQQEDSAVYLCASSPLAGGYREQYFGPGTRLTVT.

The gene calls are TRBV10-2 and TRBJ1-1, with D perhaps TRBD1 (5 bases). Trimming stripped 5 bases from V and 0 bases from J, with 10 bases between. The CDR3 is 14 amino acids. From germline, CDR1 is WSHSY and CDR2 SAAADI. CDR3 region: CASSSQGMNTEAFF. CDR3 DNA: TGCGCCAGCAGTTCTCAGGGAATGAACACTGAAGCTTTCTTT.

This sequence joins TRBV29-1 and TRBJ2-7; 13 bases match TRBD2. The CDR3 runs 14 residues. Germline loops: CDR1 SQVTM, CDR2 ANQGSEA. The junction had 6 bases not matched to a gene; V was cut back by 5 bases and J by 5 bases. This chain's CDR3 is CSVKTSGGGHEQYF. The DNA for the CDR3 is TGCAGCGTTAAAACTAGCGGGGGGGGACACGAGCAGTACTTC.

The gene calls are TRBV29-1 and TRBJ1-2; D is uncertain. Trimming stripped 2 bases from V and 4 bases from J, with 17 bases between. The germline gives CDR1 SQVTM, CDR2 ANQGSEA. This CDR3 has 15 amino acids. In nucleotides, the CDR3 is TGCAGCGTTGAAAATCTGGCAGAACCTAGCTATGGCTACACCTTC. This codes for CSVENLAEPSYGYTF.